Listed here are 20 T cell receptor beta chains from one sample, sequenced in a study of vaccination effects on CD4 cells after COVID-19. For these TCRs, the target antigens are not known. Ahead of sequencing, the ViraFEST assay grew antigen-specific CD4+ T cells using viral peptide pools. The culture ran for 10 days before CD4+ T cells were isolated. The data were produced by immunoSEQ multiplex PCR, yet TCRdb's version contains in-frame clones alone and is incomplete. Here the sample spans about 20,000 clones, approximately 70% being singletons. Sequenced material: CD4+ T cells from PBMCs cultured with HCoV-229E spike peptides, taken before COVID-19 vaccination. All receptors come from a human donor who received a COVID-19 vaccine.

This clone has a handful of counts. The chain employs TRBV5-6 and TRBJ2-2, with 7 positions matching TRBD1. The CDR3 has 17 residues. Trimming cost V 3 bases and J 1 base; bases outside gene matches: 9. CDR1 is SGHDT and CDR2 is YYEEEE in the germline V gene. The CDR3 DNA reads TGTGCCAGCAGCTCTGTAATCCGGGACAGGAACACCGGGGAGCTGTTTTTT. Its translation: CASSSVIRDRNTGELFF. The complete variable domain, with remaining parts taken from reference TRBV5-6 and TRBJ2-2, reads DAGVTQSPTHLIKTRGQQVTLRCSPKSGHDTVSWYQQALGQGPQFIFQYYEEEERQRGNFPDRFSGHQFPNYSSELNVNALLLGDSALYLCASSSVIRDRNTGELFFGEGSRLTVL.

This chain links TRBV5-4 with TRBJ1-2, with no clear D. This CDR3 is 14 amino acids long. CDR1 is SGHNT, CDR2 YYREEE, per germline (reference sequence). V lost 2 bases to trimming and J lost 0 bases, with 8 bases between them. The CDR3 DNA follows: TGTGCCAGCAGCTTTCGGGGTGCTAACTATGGCTACACCTTC. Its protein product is CASSFRGANYGYTF.

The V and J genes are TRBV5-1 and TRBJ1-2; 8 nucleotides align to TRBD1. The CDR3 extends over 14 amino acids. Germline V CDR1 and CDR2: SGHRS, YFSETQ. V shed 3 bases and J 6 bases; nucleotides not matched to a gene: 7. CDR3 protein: CASSYTGGRNGYTF. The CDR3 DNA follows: TGCGCCAGCAGCTATACAGGGGGGAGAAATGGCTACACCTTC.

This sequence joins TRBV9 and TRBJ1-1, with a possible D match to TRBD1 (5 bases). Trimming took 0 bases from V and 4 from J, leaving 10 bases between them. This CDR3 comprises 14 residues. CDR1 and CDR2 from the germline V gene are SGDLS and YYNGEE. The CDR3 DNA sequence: TGTGCCAGCAGCGTAGGGGGCGCAGTCACTGAAGCTTTCTTT. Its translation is CASSVGGAVTEAFF.

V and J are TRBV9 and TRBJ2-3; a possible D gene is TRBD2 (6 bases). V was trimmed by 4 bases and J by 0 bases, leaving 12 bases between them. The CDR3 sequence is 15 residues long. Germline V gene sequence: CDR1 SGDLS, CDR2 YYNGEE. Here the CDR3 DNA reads TGTGCCAGCAGCCCTCAAGCGGGCAGCACAGATACGCAGTATTTT. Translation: CASSPQAGSTDTQYF. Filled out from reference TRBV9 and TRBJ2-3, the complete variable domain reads DSGVTQTPKHLITATGQRVTLRCSPRSGDLSVYWYQQSLDQGLQFLIQYYNGEERAKGNILERFSAQQFPDLHSELNLSSLELGDSALYFCASSPQAGSTDTQYFGPGTRLTVL.

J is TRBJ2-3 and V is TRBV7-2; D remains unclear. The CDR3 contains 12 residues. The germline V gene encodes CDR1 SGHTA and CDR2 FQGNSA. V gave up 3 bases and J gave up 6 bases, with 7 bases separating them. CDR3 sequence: CASSFRWDTQYF. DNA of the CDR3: TGTGCCAGCAGCTTCCGATGGGATACGCAGTATTTT.

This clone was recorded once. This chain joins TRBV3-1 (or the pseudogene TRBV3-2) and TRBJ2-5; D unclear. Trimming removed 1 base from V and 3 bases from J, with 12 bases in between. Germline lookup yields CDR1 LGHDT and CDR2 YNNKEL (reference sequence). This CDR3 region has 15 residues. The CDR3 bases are TGTGCCAGCAGCCAAGGTCTGCCATCAAAAGAGACCCAGTACTTC. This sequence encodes CASSQGLPSKETQYF.

CDR3 nucleotide sequence: TGTGCCAGCAGCCCACGGAGCGACACTGAAGCTTTCTTT. Translation gives CASSPRSDTEAFF. The chain couples TRBV14 to TRBJ1-1; D is undetermined. The V and J ends lost 4 bases and 3 bases respectively, with 9 bases between them. The CDR3 spans 13 residues. Germline CDR1 reads SGHDN; CDR2 reads FVKESK. Full variable domain (outside the CDR3, taken from reference TRBV14 and TRBJ1-1): EAGVTQFPSHSVIEKGQTVTLRCDPISGHDNLYWYRRVMGKEIKFLLHFVKESKQDESGMPNNRFLAERTGGTYSTLKVQPAELEDSGVYFCASSPRSDTEAFFGQGTRLTVV.

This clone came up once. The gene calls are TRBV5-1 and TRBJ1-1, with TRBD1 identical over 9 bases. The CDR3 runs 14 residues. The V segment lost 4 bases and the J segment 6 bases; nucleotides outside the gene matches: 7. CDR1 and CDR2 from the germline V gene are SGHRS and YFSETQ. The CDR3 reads CASSRDRANAEAFF. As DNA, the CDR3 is TGCGCCAGCAGCAGGGACAGGGCTAACGCTGAAGCTTTCTTT.

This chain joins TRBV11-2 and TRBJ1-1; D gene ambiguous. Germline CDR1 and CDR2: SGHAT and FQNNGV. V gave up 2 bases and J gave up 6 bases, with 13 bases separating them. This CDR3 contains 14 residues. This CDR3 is CASSLSLAPPEAFF. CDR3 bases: TGTGCCAGCAGCTTATCTCTGGCCCCTCCTGAAGCTTTCTTT.

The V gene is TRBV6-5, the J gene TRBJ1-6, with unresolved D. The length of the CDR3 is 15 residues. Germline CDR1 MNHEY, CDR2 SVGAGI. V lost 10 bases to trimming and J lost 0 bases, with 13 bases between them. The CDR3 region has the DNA TGTGCCATTGGCGCAGAGAGCTCCTATAATTCACCCCTCCACTTT. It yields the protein CAIGAESSYNSPLHF.

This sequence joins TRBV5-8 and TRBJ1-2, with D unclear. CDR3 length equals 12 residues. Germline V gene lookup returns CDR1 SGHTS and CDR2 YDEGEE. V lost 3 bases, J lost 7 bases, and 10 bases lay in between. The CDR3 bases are TGTGCCAGCAGCTCCCTGGGTGGTGGCTACACCTTC. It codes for CASSSLGGGYTF.

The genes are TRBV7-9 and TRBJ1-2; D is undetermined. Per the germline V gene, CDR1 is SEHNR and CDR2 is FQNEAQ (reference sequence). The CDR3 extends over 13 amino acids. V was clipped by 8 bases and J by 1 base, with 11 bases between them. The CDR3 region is CASHTQDNYGYTF. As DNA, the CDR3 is TGTGCCAGCCACACTCAGGATAACTATGGCTACACCTTC.

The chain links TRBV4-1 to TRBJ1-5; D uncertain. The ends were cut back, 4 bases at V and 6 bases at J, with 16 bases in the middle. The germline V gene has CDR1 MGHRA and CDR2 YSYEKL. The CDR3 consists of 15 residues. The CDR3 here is CASSLLLVGIQPQHF. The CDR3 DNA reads TGCGCCAGCAGCCTCCTCCTGGTGGGGATTCAGCCCCAGCATTTT.

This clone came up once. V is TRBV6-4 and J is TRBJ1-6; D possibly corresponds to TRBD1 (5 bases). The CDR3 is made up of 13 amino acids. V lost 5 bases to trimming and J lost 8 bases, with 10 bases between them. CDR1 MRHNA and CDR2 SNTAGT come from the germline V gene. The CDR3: CASSRDEHSPLHF. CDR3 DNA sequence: TGTGCCAGCAGTCGGGACGAACATTCACCCCTCCACTTT.

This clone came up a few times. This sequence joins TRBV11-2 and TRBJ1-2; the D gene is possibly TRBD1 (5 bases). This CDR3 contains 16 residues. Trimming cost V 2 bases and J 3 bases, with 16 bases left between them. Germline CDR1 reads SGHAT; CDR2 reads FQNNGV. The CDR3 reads CASSLSARVGDYGYTF. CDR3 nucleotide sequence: TGTGCCAGCAGCTTAAGCGCCAGGGTAGGCGACTATGGCTACACCTTC.

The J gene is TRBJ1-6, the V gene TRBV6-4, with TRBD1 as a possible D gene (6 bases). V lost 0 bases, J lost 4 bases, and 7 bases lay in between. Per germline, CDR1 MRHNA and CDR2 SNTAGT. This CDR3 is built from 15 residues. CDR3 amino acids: CASSDSGQYNSPLHF. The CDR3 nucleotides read TGTGCCAGCAGTGACTCGGGACAATATAATTCACCCCTCCACTTT.

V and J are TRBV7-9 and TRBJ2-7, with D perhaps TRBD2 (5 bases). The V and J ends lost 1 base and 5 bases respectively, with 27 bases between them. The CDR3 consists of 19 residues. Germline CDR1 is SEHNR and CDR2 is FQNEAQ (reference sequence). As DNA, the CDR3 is TGTGCCAGCAGCTTAGTTGAGAGAATGGGCGGGCGGCACCGCGACGAGCAGTACTTC. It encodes CASSLVERMGGRHRDEQYF.

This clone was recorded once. In nucleotides, the CDR3 is TGCGCCAGCAGCTTGATTTTAAACGCGGTCCATTCCTACAATGAGCAGTTCTTC. This codes for CASSLILNAVHSYNEQFF. The chain links TRBV5-1 to TRBJ2-1, with no clear D. This CDR3 comprises 18 residues. The V gene lost 1 base and the J gene lost 1 base, with 18 bases spanning the gap. Germline CDR1 SGHRS, CDR2 YFSETQ.

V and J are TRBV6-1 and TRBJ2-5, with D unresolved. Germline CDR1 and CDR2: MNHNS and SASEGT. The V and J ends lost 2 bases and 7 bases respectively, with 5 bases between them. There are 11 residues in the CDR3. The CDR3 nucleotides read TGTGCCAGCAGTGAACTCCGGACCCAGTACTTC. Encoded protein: CASSELRTQYF.